These T cell receptor beta chains were read from a single sample in a study of cytomegalovirus exposure and HLA in healthy donors. Clones were read by immunoSEQ multiplex PCR, and TCRdb kept only the in-frame ones, dropping some. The sample lists around 80,000 clones, less than 80% occurring once. The material sequenced was PBMCs. These receptors were taken from a middle-aged man in good health and CMV-seropositive. Each CDR3 is given with its conserved first and last residue. D genes are given only for firm matches. Expanded clones get a size class; other rows say once, few or many, or leave the size out.

TRBJ1-3 | NA | few | TRBV9 | CASSSRQPHSGNTIYF | TGTGCCAGCAGCTCTCGACAGCCACACTCTGGAAACACCATATATTTT
TRBJ2-7 | TRBD1 | NA | TRBV2 | CASGEQGYEQYF | TGTGCCAGCGGGGAACAGGGGTACGAGCAGTACTTC
TRBJ2-1 | TRBD1 | few | TRBV28 | CASWDRDNNEQFF | TGTGCCAGCTGGGACAGAGACAACAATGAGCAGTTCTTC
TRBJ1-6 | NA | NA | TRBV7-2 | CASSPGRGPLHF | TGTGCCAGCAGCCCAGGTCGGGGACCCCTCCACTTT
TRBJ2-3 | TRBD1 | once | TRBV2 | CASSEQGADTQYF | TGTGCCAGCAGTGAACAGGGGGCAGATACGCAGTATTTT
TRBJ2-4 | TRBD1 | once | TRBV7-8 | CASSLTSGGWDKNIQYF | TGTGCCAGCAGTCTTACTTCAGGGGGCTGGGACAAAAACATTCAGTACTTC
TRBJ2-3 | TRBD2 | NA | TRBV7-8 | CASSLPTSGITDTQYF | TGTGCCAGCAGCCTCCCGACTAGCGGGATCACAGATACGCAGTATTTT
TRBJ2-5 | NA | NA | TRBV6-5 | CASMTEPAGETQYF | TGTGCCAGTATGACAGAGCCCGCGGGGGAGACCCAGTACTTC
TRBJ2-1 | TRBD1 | NA | TRBV4-2 | CASSKRDRTFYNEQFF | TGTGCCAGCAGCAAAAGGGACAGGACCTTCTACAATGAGCAGTTCTTC
TRBJ1-1 | TRBD1 | NA | TRBV13 | CASSSETGDTEAFF | TGTGCCAGCAGTTCTGAAACAGGGGACACTGAAGCTTTCTTT
TRBJ1-2 | NA | few | TRBV5-6 | CASSLIGALQDGYTF | TGTGCCAGCAGCTTAATTGGGGCTTTACAGGATGGCTACACCTTC
TRBJ2-3 | TRBD2 | few | TRBV18 | CASSPPSSGGADTQYF | TGTGCCAGCTCACCACCGTCCAGCGGGGGGGCAGATACGCAGTATTTT
TRBJ1-3 | TRBD1 | NA | TRBV6-1 | CASSNGQGNGNTIYF | TGTGCCAGCAGTAATGGACAGGGTAACGGAAACACCATATATTTT
TRBJ1-5 | TRBD1 | NA | TRBV19 | CASNRRQGVEPQHF | TGTGCCAGTAACAGGAGACAGGGGGTTGAGCCCCAGCATTTT
TRBJ1-4 | NA | NA | TRBV2 | CASSGRRTEEKLFF | TGTGCCAGCAGTGGTCGGCGAACGGAGGAAAAACTGTTTTTT
TRBJ2-3 | NA | NA | TRBV5-1 | CASSLRALPDTQYF | TGCGCCAGCAGCTTGCGAGCCCTCCCAGATACGCAGTATTTT
TRBJ1-2 | TRBD1 | NA | TRBV28 | CASSSLWDRYGYTF | TGTGCCAGCAGTTCCCTCTGGGACAGGTATGGCTACACCTTC
TRBJ2-3 | TRBD1 | NA | TRBV4-1 | CAQTGGPLPSTDTQYF | TGCGCCCAGACAGGGGGCCCATTACCTAGCACAGATACGCAGTATTTT
TRBJ2-7 | TRBD1 | few | TRBV9 | CASSSMAGTGDEQYF | TGTGCCAGCAGCTCCATGGCCGGGACAGGCGACGAGCAGTACTTC
TRBJ2-1 | TRBD1 | once | TRBV6-1 | CASSGFRGYNEQFF | TGTGCCAGCAGTGGGTTCAGGGGGTACAATGAGCAGTTCTTC
TRBJ1-5 | NA | NA | TRBV30 | CALTGLGGLRTQHF | TGTGCCCTAACAGGGCTCGGAGGCCTCAGGACCCAGCATTTT
TRBJ1-3 | TRBD1 | NA | TRBV18 | CASSTSGQGSGNTIYF | TGTGCCAGCTCAACTTCGGGACAGGGCTCTGGAAACACCATATATTTT
TRBJ2-3 | TRBD2 | once | TRBV13 | CASSPRSSGGGTQYF | TGTGCCAGCAGCCCCCGGTCTTCGGGGGGAGGTACGCAGTATTTT
TRBJ2-3 | NA | NA | TRBV2 | CASQTGEGTDTQYF | TGTGCCAGCCAAACGGGGGAGGGCACAGATACGCAGTATTTT
TRBJ2-1 | TRBD2 | NA | TRBV10-3 | CAITDTSGRTEQFF | TGTGCCATCACTGATACTAGCGGGAGGACTGAGCAGTTCTTC
TRBJ1-1 | TRBD1 | medium-sized | TRBV6-6 | CASRTPGQDMTTFF | TGTGCCAGCAGGACTCCGGGACAGGATATGACTACTTTCTTT
TRBJ2-7 | NA | NA | TRBV7-8 | CASSLARTPSYEQYF | TGTGCCAGCAGCTTAGCTCGGACACCCTCCTACGAGCAGTACTTC
TRBJ1-2 | TRBD1 | few | TRBV19 | CASLQTGQGRYTF | TGTGCCAGCCTTCAGACCGGACAGGGGCGCTACACCTTC
TRBJ1-6 | NA | NA | TRBV6-5 | CASSHREITSPLHF | TGTGCCAGCAGTCACAGGGAGATTACTTCACCCCTCCACTTT
TRBJ1-2 | NA | NA | TRBV30 | CAWGRVLGYTF | TGTGCCTGGGGCAGGGTTTTGGGCTACACCTTC
TRBJ2-1 | TRBD2 | once | TRBV5-1 | CASSLEREGDEQFF | TGCGCCAGCAGCTTGGAGCGGGAGGGCGATGAGCAGTTCTTC
TRBJ2-1 | TRBD2 | NA | TRBV7-2 | CASSFLAGEGENEQFF | TGTGCCAGCAGCTTTCTAGCGGGGGAGGGGGAGAATGAGCAGTTCTTC
TRBJ2-5 | NA | NA | TRBV25-1 | CASSVSIETQYF | TGTGCCAGCAGTGTTTCTATCGAGACCCAGTACTTC
TRBJ1-6 | NA | few | TRBV18 | CASSPEFGSNSPLHF | TGTGCCAGCTCACCAGAATTTGGGAGTAATTCACCCCTCCACTTT
TRBJ2-7 | NA | NA | TRBV5-6 | CASSLGQSYEQYF | TGTGCCAGCAGCTTGGGACAATCCTACGAGCAGTACTTC
TRBJ1-2 | NA | NA | TRBV5-1 | CASSLATDRNYGYTF | TGCGCCAGCAGCTTGGCCACGGACAGAAACTATGGCTACACCTTC
TRBJ1-6 | NA | NA | TRBV30 | CAWTGGPSPLHF | TGTGCCTGGACCGGGGGGCCTTCACCCCTCCACTTT
TRBJ2-1 | TRBD2 | NA | TRBV28 | CASSFSLAGGDEQFF | TGTGCCAGCAGTTTCAGCCTAGCGGGAGGTGATGAGCAGTTCTTC
TRBJ1-2 | TRBD1 | NA | TRBV6-5 | CASSGLTGGRDGYTF | TGTGCCAGCAGTGGGCTGACAGGGGGCAGAGATGGCTACACCTTC
TRBJ2-1 | TRBD2 | NA | TRBV4-2 | CASSQDHKRELYNEQFF | TGTGCCAGCAGCCAAGATCATAAGCGGGAGTTGTACAATGAGCAGTTCTTC
TRBJ2-7 | NA | NA | TRBV4-1 | CASSPNRAGAYEQYF | TGCGCCAGCAGCCCAAATCGCGCAGGGGCCTACGAGCAGTACTTC
TRBJ2-5 | TRBD2 | NA | TRBV5-4 | CASSLIAGGQETQYF | TGTGCCAGCAGCTTGATAGCGGGGGGTCAAGAGACCCAGTACTTC
TRBJ2-7 | TRBD1 | NA | TRBV2 | CASSLGDRGTEQYF | TGTGCCAGCAGCTTGGGGGACAGGGGGACCGAGCAGTACTTC
TRBJ1-6 | TRBD1 | medium-sized | TRBV6-1 | CASTRTGNNSPLHF | TGTGCCAGCACTAGGACAGGGAATAATTCACCCCTCCACTTT
TRBJ2-2 | TRBD2 | NA | TRBV7-8 | CASTQFSGRRTGELFF | TGTGCCAGCACCCAGTTTAGCGGGAGAAGGACCGGGGAGCTGTTTTTT
TRBJ2-4 | NA | NA | TRBV11-3 | CASSLYSGVKNIQYF | TGTGCCAGCAGCTTATATTCCGGGGTCAAAAACATTCAGTACTTC
TRBJ2-7 | TRBD1 | NA | TRBV29-1 | CSATSGTGAYEQYF | TGCAGCGCTACCTCCGGGACAGGGGCCTACGAGCAGTACTTC
TRBJ2-3 | TRBD1 | few | TRBV7-9 | CASSLRTGTTDTQYF | TGTGCCAGCAGCTTAAGGACAGGAACCACAGATACGCAGTATTTT
TRBJ2-7 | NA | once | TRBV27 | CASSLYAGAYEQYF | TGTGCCAGCAGTTTATATGCAGGGGCCTACGAGCAGTACTTC
TRBJ2-1 | TRBD2 | once | TRBV4-1 | CASTIVLAGFNEQFF | TGCGCCAGCACCATAGTACTAGCGGGTTTCAATGAGCAGTTCTTC
TRBJ2-7 | NA | NA | TRBV14 | CANRDNVSTSYEQYF | TGTGCCAACAGGGACAACGTTTCGACAAGCTACGAGCAGTACTTC
TRBJ2-7 | NA | few | TRBV28 | CASSFGVGRLDYEQYF | TGTGCCAGCAGTTTTGGTGTGGGACGGTTGGACTACGAGCAGTACTTC
TRBJ1-5 | TRBD1 | once | TRBV9 | CASSATDREDTPQHF | TGTGCCAGCAGCGCGACCGACAGGGAGGATACGCCCCAGCATTTT
TRBJ2-7 | TRBD2 | NA | TRBV5-1 | CASRAGENEQYF | TGCGCCAGCAGAGCGGGAGAGAACGAGCAGTACTTC
TRBJ2-6 | TRBD1 | NA | TRBV7-2 | CASSYRGLRGANVLTF | TGTGCCAGCAGCTACAGGGGGCTTCGGGGGGCCAACGTCCTGACTTTC